Presented here are 10 T cell receptor beta chains from one specimen sequenced in a study of blood T cell repertoires in COVID-19. Method: immunoSEQ multiplex PCR; TCRdb's copy keeps in-frame clones and lacks some. Seen here are about 210,000 clones, 86% observed once, and the top ten hold 0.65% to 0.95%. The sequenced material came from peripheral blood. These receptor sequences come from a woman in her 70s with acute or convalescent COVID-19.

The gene calls are TRBV5-1 and TRBJ1-1; perhaps TRBD1 as D (5 bases). The germline CDR1 and CDR2 sequences are SGHRS and YFSETQ. There are 14 residues in the CDR3. The V gene lost 6 bases and the J gene lost 3 bases, with 15 bases spanning the gap. The CDR3 DNA reads TGCGCCAGCAACCAGGGAGGGTTCGACACTGAAGCTTTCTTT. This translates into CASNQGGFDTEAFF.

The V call is TRBV7-2, the J call TRBJ1-5; tentatively, D is TRBD1 (5 bases). V dropped 5 bases and J dropped 2 bases, with 10 bases sitting between them. The germline CDR1 and CDR2 sequences are SGHTA and FQGNSA. The CDR3 runs 14 residues. CDR3 in amino acids: CASSPARGNQPQHF. In DNA form, the CDR3 reads TGTGCCAGCAGCCCGGCCAGGGGCAATCAGCCCCAGCATTTT.

The gene calls are TRBV7-9 and TRBJ2-7, with D possibly TRBD2 on 5 matching bases. The V end was cut by 2 bases, the J end by 4 bases, with 9 bases between. Per germline, CDR1 SEHNR and CDR2 FQNEAQ (reference sequence). The length of the CDR3 is 13 residues. CDR3 bases: TGTGCCAGCAGCTTACCAAAGCGGTACGAGCAGTACTTC. The encoded protein is CASSLPKRYEQYF.

The J gene is TRBJ1-5, the V gene TRBV21-1; the DNA was not used to check the table's D call, TRBD1. TRBV21-1 is an annotated pseudogene. The CDR3 extends over 17 amino acids. The CDR3 is CASSKSSRGQAKGAQHF. CDR3 sequence (DNA): TGTGCCAGCAGCAAAAGTTCACGGGGACAGGCTAAAGGGGCCCAGCATTTT.

The J gene is TRBJ2-1, the V gene TRBV6-6, with D possibly matching TRBD2 (6 bases). The V gene lost 2 bases and the J gene lost 8 bases, with 13 bases spanning the gap. This CDR3 is 14 amino acids long. Germline CDR1 and CDR2: MNHNY and SVGAGI (reference sequence). The CDR3 region has the DNA TGTGCCAGCAGTTACCCGGCAGGAGGGGATGAGCAGTTCTTC. Protein product: CASSYPAGGDEQFF.

This chain links TRBV5-1 with TRBJ1-2, with D possibly being TRBD1 (6 bases). Trimming shortened V by 1 base and J by 4 bases, and 11 bases separated the two germline ends. CDR3 length: 14 residues. Germline V gene lookup returns CDR1 SGHRS and CDR2 YFSETQ. CDR3 sequence reads: CASSLSEGGYGYTF. The CDR3 coding sequence is TGCGCCAGCAGCTTGAGCGAAGGGGGCTATGGCTACACCTTC. Full variable domain (outside the CDR3, taken from reference TRBV5-1 and TRBJ1-2): KAGVTQTPRYLIKTRGQQVTLSCSPISGHRSVSWYQQTPGQGLQFLFEYFSETQRNKGNFPGRFSGRQFSNSRSEMNVSTLELGDSALYLCASSLSEGGYGYTFGSGTRLTVV.

The chain carries TRBV6-5 and TRBJ2-5, with TRBD2 as a possible D gene (6 bases). The V gene's germline CDR1 is MNHEY and CDR2 SVGAGI. CDR3 length: 16 amino acids. V dropped 2 bases and J dropped 2 bases, with 15 bases sitting between them. CDR3 nucleotide sequence: TGTGCCAGCAGTTACAGGGGAGGCGCGGGACAAGAGACCCAGTACTTC. This gives the protein CASSYRGGAGQETQYF.

J is TRBJ1-5 and V is TRBV9; D gene unclear. CDR3 length: 15 amino acids. The germline V gene encodes CDR1 SGDLS and CDR2 YYNGEE. V was clipped by 2 bases and J by 0 bases, with 9 bases between them. DNA for the CDR3: TGTGCCAGCAGCGTCGGCGGTAATAGCAATCAGCCCCAGCATTTT. Amino acid sequence: CASSVGGNSNQPQHF.

Comments on this clone: The sample holds other DNA sequences that translate to the same CDR3. The chain couples TRBV7-2 to TRBJ1-5; D is unclear. The germline V and J ends were trimmed by 1 base and 1 base, with 8 bases remaining between them. CDR1 and CDR2 (germline): SGHTA, FQGNSA. The CDR3 has 15 residues. DNA for the CDR3: TGTGCCAGCAGCTTAGTTTCCGGGAGCAATCAGCCCCAGCATTTT. Protein sequence: CASSLVSGSNQPQHF.

This chain links TRBV6-5 with TRBJ1-5; 7 bases match TRBD1. The CDR3 is 14 residues long. J gave up 8 bases and V 6 bases, and 10 bases lay outside the gene matches. Germline CDR1 is MNHEY and CDR2 is SVGAGI. The CDR3 sequence: CASRLRDSVEPQHF. The CDR3 DNA reads TGTGCCAGCAGGCTCCGGGACAGTGTGGAGCCCCAGCATTTT.